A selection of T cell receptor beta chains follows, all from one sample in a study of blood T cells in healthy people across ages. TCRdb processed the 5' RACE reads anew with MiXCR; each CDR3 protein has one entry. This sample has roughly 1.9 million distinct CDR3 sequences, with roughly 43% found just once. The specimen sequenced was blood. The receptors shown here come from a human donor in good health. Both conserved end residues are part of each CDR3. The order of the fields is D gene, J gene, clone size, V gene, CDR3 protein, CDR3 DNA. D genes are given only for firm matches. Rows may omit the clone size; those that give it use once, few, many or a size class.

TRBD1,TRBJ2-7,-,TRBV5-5,CASSLGSRTGSYEQYF,TGTGCCAGCAGCTTGGGGTCTAGGACAGGCTCCTACGAGCAGTACTTC
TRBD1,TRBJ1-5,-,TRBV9,CASSAGGDLPQHF,TGTGCCAGCAGCGCAGGGGGGGATCTGCCCCAGCATTTT
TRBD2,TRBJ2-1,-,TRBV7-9,CVSSLRGTSGNEQFF,TGTGTCAGCAGCTTAAGAGGGACTAGCGGCAATGAGCAGTTCTTC
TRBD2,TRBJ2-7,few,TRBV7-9,CASSLSRGVEQYF,TGTGCCAGCAGCTTATCTCGGGGGGTCGAGCAGTACTTC
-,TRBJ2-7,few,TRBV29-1,CSVARPLSYEQYF,TGCAGCGTTGCAAGGCCGCTCTCCTACGAGCAGTACTTC
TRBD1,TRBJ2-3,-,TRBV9,CASSPDAGGGITDTQYF,TGTGCCAGCAGCCCCGACGCAGGGGGCGGGATCACAGATACGCAGTATTTT
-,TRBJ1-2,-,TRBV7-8,CASSSTEGTNYGYTF,TGTGCCAGCAGCTCGACGGAGGGAACAAACTATGGCTACACCTTC
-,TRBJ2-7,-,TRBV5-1,CASNVGGQGGPYEQYF,TGCGCCAGCAACGTTGGCGGGCAGGGAGGCCCCTACGAGCAGTACTTC
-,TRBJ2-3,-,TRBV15,CATSRSQGEGRTDTQYF,TGTGCCACCAGCAGGTCCCAGGGGGAGGGGAGAACAGATACGCAGTATTTT
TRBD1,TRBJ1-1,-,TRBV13,CASSPKRQGGGNTEAFF,TGTGCCAGCAGCCCCAAACGACAGGGAGGAGGAAACACTGAAGCTTTCTTT
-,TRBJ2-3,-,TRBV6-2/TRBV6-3,CASSSRWRTDTQYF,TGTGCCAGCAGTTCGCGTTGGAGGACCGATACGCAGTATTTT
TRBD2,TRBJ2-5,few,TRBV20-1,CSGEGGTQETQYF,TGCAGTGGGGAGGGAGGGACCCAAGAGACCCAGTACTTC
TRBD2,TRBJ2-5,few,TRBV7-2,CASSLGPSGGVTETQYF,TGTGCCAGCAGCTTAGGCCCTAGCGGGGGGGTTACAGAGACCCAGTACTTC
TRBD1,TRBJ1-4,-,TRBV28,CASSLGWEGAEKLFF,TGTGCCAGCAGTTTAGGTTGGGAGGGGGCTGAAAAACTGTTTTTT
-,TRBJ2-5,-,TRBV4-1,CASSQVVYETQYF,TGCGCCAGCAGCCAAGTTGTATACGAGACCCAGTACTTC
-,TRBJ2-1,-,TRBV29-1,CSAGQIYNEQFF,TGCAGCGCTGGACAGATTTACAATGAGCAGTTCTTC
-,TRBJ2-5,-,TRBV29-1,CSVDRELAQETQYF,TGCAGCGTTGACCGGGAGCTAGCCCAAGAGACCCAGTACTTC
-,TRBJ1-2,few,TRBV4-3,CASSNPGEYYGYTF,TGCGCCAGCAGCAACCCTGGAGAGTACTATGGCTACACCTTC
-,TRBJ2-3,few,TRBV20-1,CSARITPIDTQYF,TGCAGTGCTAGAATCACGCCGATAGATACGCAGTATTTT
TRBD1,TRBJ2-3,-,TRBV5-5,CASSPDRLVGTDTQYF,TGTGCCAGCAGCCCGGACAGGCTGGTTGGCACAGATACGCAGTATTTT